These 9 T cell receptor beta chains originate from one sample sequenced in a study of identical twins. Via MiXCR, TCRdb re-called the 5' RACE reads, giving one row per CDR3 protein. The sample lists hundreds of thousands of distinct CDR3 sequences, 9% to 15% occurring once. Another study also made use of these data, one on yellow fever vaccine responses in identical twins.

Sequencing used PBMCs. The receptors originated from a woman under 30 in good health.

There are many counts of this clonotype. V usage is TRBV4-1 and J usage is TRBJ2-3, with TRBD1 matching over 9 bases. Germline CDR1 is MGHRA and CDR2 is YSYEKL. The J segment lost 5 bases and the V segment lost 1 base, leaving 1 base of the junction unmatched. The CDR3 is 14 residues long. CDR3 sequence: CASSQGQGEDTQYF. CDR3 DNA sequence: TGCGCCAGCAGCCAAGGACAGGGGGAAGATACGCAGTATTTT.

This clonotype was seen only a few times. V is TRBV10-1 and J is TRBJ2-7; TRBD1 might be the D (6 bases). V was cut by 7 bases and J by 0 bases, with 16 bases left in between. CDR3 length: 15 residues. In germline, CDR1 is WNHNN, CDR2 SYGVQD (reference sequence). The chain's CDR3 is CASTKVDSLSYEQYF. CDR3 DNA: TGCGCCAGCACCAAAGTGGACAGCCTCTCCTACGAGCAGTACTTC.

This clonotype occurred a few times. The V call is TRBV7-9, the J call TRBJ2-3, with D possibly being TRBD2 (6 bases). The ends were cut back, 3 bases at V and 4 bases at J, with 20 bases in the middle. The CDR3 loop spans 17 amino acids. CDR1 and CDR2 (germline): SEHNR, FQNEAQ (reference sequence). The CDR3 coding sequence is TGTGCCAGCAGCTTGAGGGGCCTATTCCGGGGGTCAGATACGCAGTATTTT. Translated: CASSLRGLFRGSDTQYF. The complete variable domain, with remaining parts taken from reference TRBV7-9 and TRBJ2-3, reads DTGVSQNPRHKITKRGQNVTFRCDPISEHNRLYWYRQTLGQGPEFLTYFQNEAQLEKSRLLSDRFSAERPKGSFSTLEIQRTEQGDSAMYLCASSLRGLFRGSDTQYFGPGTRLTVL.

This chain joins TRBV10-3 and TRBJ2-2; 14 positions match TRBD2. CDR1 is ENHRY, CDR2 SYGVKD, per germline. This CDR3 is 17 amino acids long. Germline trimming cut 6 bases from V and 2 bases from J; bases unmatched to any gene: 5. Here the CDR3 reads CAISAGTSGGNTGELFF. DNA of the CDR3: TGTGCCATCAGCGCTGGGACTAGCGGGGGAAACACCGGGGAGCTGTTTTTT.

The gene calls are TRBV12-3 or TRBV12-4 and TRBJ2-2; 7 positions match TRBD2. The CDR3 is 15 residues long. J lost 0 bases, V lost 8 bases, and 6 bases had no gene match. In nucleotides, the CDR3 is TGTGCCAGCGGAGAGCGGGGAACGAACACCGGGGAGCTGTTTTTT. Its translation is CASGERGTNTGELFF.

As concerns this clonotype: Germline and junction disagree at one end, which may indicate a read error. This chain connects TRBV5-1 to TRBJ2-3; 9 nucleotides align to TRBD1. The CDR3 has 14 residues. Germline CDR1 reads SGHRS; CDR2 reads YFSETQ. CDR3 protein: CTSSPGQGWDTQYF. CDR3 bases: TGCACCAGCAGTCCGGGACAGGGTTGGGATACGCAGTATTTT.

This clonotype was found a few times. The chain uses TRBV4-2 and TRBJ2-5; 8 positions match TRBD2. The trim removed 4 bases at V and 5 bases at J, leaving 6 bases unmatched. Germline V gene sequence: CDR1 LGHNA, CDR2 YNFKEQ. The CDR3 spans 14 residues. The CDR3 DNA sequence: TGTGCCAGCAGCCCGGGGGGGCTCGGGGAGACCCAGTACTTC. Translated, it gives CASSPGGLGETQYF.

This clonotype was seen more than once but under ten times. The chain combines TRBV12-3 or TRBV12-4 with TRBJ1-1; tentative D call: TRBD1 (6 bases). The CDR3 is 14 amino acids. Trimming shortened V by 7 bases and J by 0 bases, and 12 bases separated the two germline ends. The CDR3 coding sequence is TGTGCCAGCACTCAGGGGTTGCTGAACACTGAAGCTTTCTTT. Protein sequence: CASTQGLLNTEAFF.

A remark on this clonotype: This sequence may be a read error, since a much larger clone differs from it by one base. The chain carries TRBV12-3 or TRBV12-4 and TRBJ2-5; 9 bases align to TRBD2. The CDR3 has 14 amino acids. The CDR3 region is CARSTAGGGETQYF. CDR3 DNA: TGTGCCCGCAGTACAGCGGGAGGAGGGGAGACCCAGTACTTC.